A selection of T cell receptor beta chains follows, all from one sample in a study of post-analysis software for immune sequencing data. TCRdb independently ran MiXCR on the PCR reads; one entry per CDR3 protein. The table has around 700,000 distinct CDR3 sequences, 59% seen once. Sequencing was carried out using blood. The receptor source for this set is a girl aged 2 to 10 with multiple sclerosis. CDR3s include the opening cysteine and the closing phenylalanine or tryptophan. A D gene is named only where the DNA matches it firmly. The size of a clone is reported for some rows only, either as once, few or many, or as a class for expanded clones.

cdr3_aa: CASSQGVMGYNEQFF
cdr3_nt: TGTGCCAGCAGTCAAGGGGTAATGGGATACAATGAGCAGTTCTTC
j_call: TRBJ2-1
clone_size: NA
d_call: NA
v_call: TRBV27

cdr3_aa: CAVTSNQETQYF
cdr3_nt: TGTGCCGTAACTAGCAACCAAGAGACCCAGTACTTC
j_call: TRBJ2-5
clone_size: NA
d_call: NA
v_call: TRBV7-2

cdr3_aa: CASNFPGQSYEQYF
cdr3_nt: TGTGCCAGCAACTTCCCGGGACAATCCTACGAGCAGTACTTC
j_call: TRBJ2-7
clone_size: few
d_call: NA
v_call: TRBV7-9

cdr3_aa: CASSLWQGSNIQYF
cdr3_nt: TGTGCCAGCAGTTTATGGCAGGGTAGCAACATTCAGTACTTC
j_call: TRBJ2-4
clone_size: NA
d_call: NA
v_call: TRBV28

cdr3_aa: CASSRSPDRVETQYF
cdr3_nt: TGTGCCAGCAGCCGGTCACCGGACAGGGTTGAGACCCAGTACTTC
j_call: TRBJ2-5
clone_size: NA
d_call: TRBD1
v_call: TRBV9

cdr3_aa: CASSQEYRVYNEQFF
cdr3_nt: TGTGCCAGCAGCCAAGAGTACAGGGTCTACAATGAGCAGTTCTTC
j_call: TRBJ2-1
clone_size: NA
d_call: NA
v_call: TRBV3-1

cdr3_aa: CASKSSGGYQETQYF
cdr3_nt: TGCGCCAGCAAATCTAGCGGGGGGTACCAAGAGACCCAGTACTTC
j_call: TRBJ2-5
clone_size: NA
d_call: TRBD2
v_call: TRBV10-2

cdr3_aa: CASSYGFEQYF
cdr3_nt: TGTGCCAGCAGTTATGGGTTCGAGCAGTACTTC
j_call: TRBJ2-7
clone_size: NA
d_call: NA
v_call: TRBV6-5

cdr3_aa: CAISESIQGSGEQYF
cdr3_nt: TGTGCCATCAGTGAGTCGATTCAGGGGTCGGGCGAGCAGTACTTC
j_call: TRBJ2-7
clone_size: few
d_call: NA
v_call: TRBV10-3

cdr3_aa: CASSQDSHWTDTQYF
cdr3_nt: TGCGCCAGCAGCCAAGACAGTCATTGGACAGATACGCAGTATTTT
j_call: TRBJ2-3
clone_size: NA
d_call: NA
v_call: TRBV4-3

cdr3_aa: CASSFWRDYNEQFF
cdr3_nt: TGTGCCAGCAGCTTCTGGCGGGACTACAATGAGCAGTTCTTC
j_call: TRBJ2-1
clone_size: NA
d_call: NA
v_call: TRBV5-5

cdr3_aa: CASSLVGSDGEQYF
cdr3_nt: TGTGCCAGCAGTTTAGTAGGGTCGGACGGAGAGCAGTACTTC
j_call: TRBJ2-7
clone_size: few
d_call: NA
v_call: TRBV12-3/TRBV12-4

cdr3_aa: CASSFTGGSEAFF
cdr3_nt: TGTGCCAGCAGTTTTACAGGGGGAAGCGAAGCTTTCTTT
j_call: TRBJ1-1
clone_size: once
d_call: TRBD1
v_call: TRBV27

cdr3_aa: CASSLVRGNSYNEQFF
cdr3_nt: TGTGCCAGCAGCTTAGTCCGGGGAAACTCTTACAATGAGCAGTTCTTC
j_call: TRBJ2-1
clone_size: NA
d_call: NA
v_call: TRBV7-8

cdr3_aa: CATSRDGLRGLSGNTIYF
cdr3_nt: TGTGCCACCAGCAGAGATGGCCTCAGGGGGCTCTCTGGAAACACCATATATTTT
j_call: TRBJ1-3
clone_size: NA
d_call: TRBD1
v_call: TRBV15

cdr3_aa: CSATPWADYEQYF
cdr3_nt: TGCAGTGCTACTCCTTGGGCTGACTACGAGCAGTACTTC
j_call: TRBJ2-7
clone_size: NA
d_call: NA
v_call: TRBV20-1

cdr3_aa: CASSVAVRDTEAFF
cdr3_nt: TGTGCCAGCAGCGTAGCAGTACGGGACACTGAAGCTTTCTTT
j_call: TRBJ1-1
clone_size: NA
d_call: NA
v_call: TRBV9

cdr3_aa: CASSPRGFPPNEQFF
cdr3_nt: TGTGCCAGCAGTCCCAGGGGGTTCCCCCCCAATGAGCAGTTCTTC
j_call: TRBJ2-1
clone_size: NA
d_call: TRBD1
v_call: TRBV25-1

cdr3_aa: CAGSLTLPGLVDATQYF
cdr3_nt: TGTGCCGGCAGTCTTACCCTTCCTGGACTAGTGGATGCTACGCAGTATTTT
j_call: TRBJ2-3
clone_size: NA
d_call: TRBD2
v_call: TRBV27

cdr3_aa: CASSYSVSGPRGYEQYF
cdr3_nt: TGTGCCAGCAGTTACTCCGTATCAGGCCCGAGGGGGTACGAGCAGTACTTC
j_call: TRBJ2-7
clone_size: few
d_call: NA
v_call: TRBV6-5

cdr3_aa: CAIKAGQVTDTQYF
cdr3_nt: TGTGCCATCAAGGCGGGACAAGTCACAGATACGCAGTATTTT
j_call: TRBJ2-3
clone_size: NA
d_call: NA
v_call: TRBV10-3

cdr3_aa: CASSWTGTSYNGQFF
cdr3_nt: TGCGCCAGCAGCTGGACCGGGACAAGTTACAATGGGCAGTTCTTC
j_call: TRBJ2-1
clone_size: NA
d_call: NA
v_call: TRBV5-1

cdr3_aa: CASSYYSAGANVLTF
cdr3_nt: TGTGCCAGCAGTTACTACTCGGCCGGGGCCAACGTCCTGACTTTC
j_call: TRBJ2-6
clone_size: few
d_call: NA
v_call: TRBV6-2/TRBV6-3

cdr3_aa: CASSRTGDGQPQHF
cdr3_nt: TGTGCCAGCAGCCGAACAGGGGACGGTCAGCCCCAGCATTTT
j_call: TRBJ1-5
clone_size: NA
d_call: TRBD1
v_call: TRBV6-6

cdr3_aa: CASGRQGTYNEQFF
cdr3_nt: TGTGCCAGCGGACGACAGGGAACGTACAATGAGCAGTTCTTC
j_call: TRBJ2-1
clone_size: few
d_call: TRBD1
v_call: TRBV6-8

cdr3_aa: CSARVHRRQAYGYTF
cdr3_nt: TGCAGTGCTAGAGTTCATAGGAGACAGGCCTATGGCTACACCTTC
j_call: TRBJ1-2
clone_size: NA
d_call: NA
v_call: TRBV20-1

cdr3_aa: CSVERAGPYYEQYF
cdr3_nt: TGCAGCGTTGAACGGGCTGGCCCTTACTACGAGCAGTACTTC
j_call: TRBJ2-7
clone_size: few
d_call: NA
v_call: TRBV29-1

cdr3_aa: CSAGDGYTF
cdr3_nt: TGCAGCGCAGGGGACGGCTACACCTTC
j_call: TRBJ1-2
clone_size: few
d_call: NA
v_call: TRBV20-1

cdr3_aa: CASSQVALPNYGYTF
cdr3_nt: TGTGCCAGCAGCCAAGTCGCGCTTCCCAACTATGGCTACACCTTC
j_call: TRBJ1-2
clone_size: NA
d_call: NA
v_call: TRBV14

cdr3_aa: CASSFSVGGTYGYTF
cdr3_nt: TGTGCCAGCAGTTTTTCCGTCGGGGGGACCTATGGCTACACCTTC
j_call: TRBJ1-2
clone_size: once
d_call: NA
v_call: TRBV12-3/TRBV12-4

cdr3_aa: CASSEFGADTQYF
cdr3_nt: TGTGCCAGCAGTGAATTTGGTGCAGATACGCAGTATTTT
j_call: TRBJ2-3
clone_size: NA
d_call: NA
v_call: TRBV25-1

cdr3_aa: CATLKDTQYF
cdr3_nt: TGTGCCACCCTCAAAGATACGCAGTATTTT
j_call: TRBJ2-3
clone_size: NA
d_call: NA
v_call: TRBV12-3/TRBV12-4

cdr3_aa: CSARMTGVTDTQYF
cdr3_nt: TGCAGTGCTAGAATGACCGGGGTCACAGATACGCAGTATTTT
j_call: TRBJ2-3
clone_size: NA
d_call: NA
v_call: TRBV20-1

cdr3_aa: CASSKGSGGGQPQHF
cdr3_nt: TGCGCCAGCAGCAAAGGGAGCGGCGGCGGGCAGCCCCAGCATTTT
j_call: TRBJ1-5
clone_size: few
d_call: NA
v_call: TRBV5-1

cdr3_aa: CSATSGALSSGYTF
cdr3_nt: TGCAGTGCTACCTCGGGGGCGCTGAGTTCTGGCTACACCTTC
j_call: TRBJ1-2
clone_size: few
d_call: NA
v_call: TRBV20-1

cdr3_aa: CSARNPRDKRGYTF
cdr3_nt: TGCAGTGCTAGAAATCCCCGCGATAAGCGTGGCTACACCTTC
j_call: TRBJ1-2
clone_size: NA
d_call: NA
v_call: TRBV20-1

cdr3_aa: CSVRRGDEQYF
cdr3_nt: TGCAGCGTGCGAAGGGGTGATGAGCAGTACTTC
j_call: TRBJ2-5
clone_size: NA
d_call: NA
v_call: TRBV29-1

cdr3_aa: CASSFVRGWAQNEQFF
cdr3_nt: TGTGCCAGCAGCTTTGTTCGGGGCTGGGCGCAGAATGAGCAGTTCTTC
j_call: TRBJ2-1
clone_size: NA
d_call: NA
v_call: TRBV5-5

cdr3_aa: CSAVESGTEAFF
cdr3_nt: TGCAGTGCTGTGGAGAGTGGCACTGAAGCTTTCTTT
j_call: TRBJ1-1
clone_size: NA
d_call: NA
v_call: TRBV20-1

cdr3_aa: CASGPGLGYNEQFF
cdr3_nt: TGTGCCAGCGGACCGGGACTGGGGTACAATGAGCAGTTCTTC
j_call: TRBJ2-1
clone_size: NA
d_call: NA
v_call: TRBV12-3/TRBV12-4

cdr3_aa: CASRPLARDRSWPQHF
cdr3_nt: TGTGCCAGCAGACCACTGGCCCGGGACCGATCTTGGCCCCAGCATTTT
j_call: TRBJ1-5
clone_size: NA
d_call: NA
v_call: TRBV6-2/TRBV6-3